Listed here are 14 T cell receptor beta chains from one sample, sequenced in a study of PD-L1 blockade in urothelial cancer. Produced via immunoSEQ multiplex PCR; TCRdb's table is partial and in-frame only. The sample comprises around 63,000 clones, more than 80% of which are singletons, and about 1.6% rests with the top ten. As to time point: pretreatment peripheral blood. The sequences come from PBMCs, collected around atezolizumab (anti-PD-L1) treatment. The receptors here all came from an older man with urothelial cancer.

In this sample, this clone turned up a few times. This sequence joins TRBV6-5 and TRBJ2-6; D is undetermined. The CDR3 runs to 15 residues. Germline CDR1 MNHEY, CDR2 SVGAGI. V shed 3 bases and J shed 1 base, with 7 bases lying between them. The CDR3, as DNA: TGTGCCAGCAGTTATGTTGCGTCTGGGGCCAACGTCCTGACTTTC. This gives the protein CASSYVASGANVLTF.

The chain links TRBV11-3 to TRBJ1-1, with 7 bases matching TRBD1. The germline CDR1 and CDR2 sequences are SGHNT and YENEEA. V lost 5 bases to trimming and J lost 5 bases; unmatched junction nucleotides: 8. The CDR3 covers 14 residues. The CDR3 nucleotides are TGTGCCAGCAGCCTAATTTCAGGGGGAACTGAAGCTTTCTTT. It yields the protein CASSLISGGTEAFF.

This clone was seen only once. The gene calls are TRBV11-3 and TRBJ1-2; D is unclear. This CDR3 contains 14 residues. Germline V gene data show CDR1 as SGHNT and CDR2 as YENEEA. V was shortened by 1 base and J by 0 bases, with 6 bases between the two germline ends. CDR3 sequence reads: CASSLGPANYGYTF. The DNA for the CDR3 is TGTGCCAGCAGCTTAGGTCCAGCTAACTATGGCTACACCTTC.

The V and J genes are TRBV6-1 and TRBJ1-4; D gene ambiguous. From germline, CDR1 is MNHNS and CDR2 SASEGT. V was trimmed by 6 bases and J by 13 bases, leaving 12 bases between them. This CDR3 comprises 11 residues. CDR3 region: CASSSARGLFF. The CDR3 DNA reads TGTGCCAGCAGCAGCGCCCGGGGACTGTTTTTT.

This clone has just a few counts. This sample also contains other DNA sequences that code for the same CDR3. The chain couples TRBV19 to TRBJ1-1; 9 bases are a match to TRBD1. This CDR3 has 14 amino acids. Germline values: CDR1 LNHDA, CDR2 SQIVND (reference sequence). The trim removed 7 bases at V and 3 bases at J, leaving 6 bases unmatched. This CDR3 is CASTRQGGDTEAFF. The CDR3 DNA sequence: TGTGCCAGTACTCGACAGGGGGGCGACACTGAAGCTTTCTTT.

Remarks on this clone: This CDR3 is also generated by other DNA sequences in the sample. The V and J genes are TRBV11-2 and TRBJ2-1; 8 nucleotides agree with TRBD2. Looked up from germline, CDR1 is SGHAT and CDR2 is FQNNGV. This CDR3 has 16 amino acids. V shed 5 bases, J shed 2 bases, and the junction held 8 bases outside the gene matches. For the CDR3, the DNA is TGTGCCAGCAGCCTCCGGGGTAGCGGGACCTACAATGAGCAGTTCTTC. As protein: CASSLRGSGTYNEQFF.

V usage is TRBV30 and J usage is TRBJ2-3; 7 nucleotides align to TRBD2. The germline CDR1 and CDR2 sequences are GTSNPN and SVGIG (reference sequence). Unmatched junction bases numbered 5, after V lost 3 bases and J lost 2 bases. The CDR3 covers 14 residues. CDR3: CAWRLGGYTDTQYF. CDR3 coding DNA: TGTGCCTGGAGATTGGGGGGGTACACAGATACGCAGTATTTT.

This chain connects TRBV11-3 to TRBJ2-5; 8 bases are a match to TRBD2. Germline CDR1 reads SGHNT; CDR2 reads YENEEA. Germline trimming cut 5 bases from V and 0 bases from J; bases unmatched to any gene: 5. The CDR3 is made up of 15 amino acids. CDR3 coding DNA: TGTGCCAGCAGCCCGGGGGGGGCTCACCAAGAGACCCAGTACTTC. It is translated as CASSPGGAHQETQYF.

The genes are TRBV19 and TRBJ2-1; 9 bases align to TRBD2. J lost 5 bases, V lost 6 bases, and 2 bases had no gene match. The CDR3 has 13 amino acids. Germline CDR1 LNHDA, CDR2 SQIVND (reference sequence). The CDR3 DNA reads TGTGCCAGTAGGACTAGCGGAAACAATGAGCAGTTCTTC. Translation gives CASRTSGNNEQFF. Full variable domain (remainder filled in from reference TRBV19 and TRBJ2-1): DGGITQSPKYLFRKEGQNVTLSCEQNLNHDAMYWYRQDPGQGLRLIYYSQIVNDFQKGDIAEGYSVSREKKESFPLTVTSAQKNPTAFYLCASRTSGNNEQFFGPGTRLTVL.

This clone has just a few counts. The chain carries TRBV4-1 and TRBJ2-7; tentatively, D is TRBD1 (8 bases). The V end lost 2 bases, the J end lost 6 bases, and 17 bases lay between the germline ends. This CDR3 is built from 15 residues. Germline assignment: CDR1 MGHRA and CDR2 YSYEKL. CDR3 region: CASSQRQGRAVEQYF. The DNA of the CDR3 is TGCGCCAGCAGCCAAAGACAGGGGAGGGCAGTCGAGCAGTACTTC.

CDR3 in DNA: TGTGCCAGCAGTTATTTGAGGGAGCACGACGAGCAGTACTTC. Its translation is CASSYLREHDEQYF. V is TRBV6-5 and J is TRBJ2-7; TRBD2 is a possible D gene (5 bases). Between the trimmed V and J ends, which lost 3 bases and 5 bases, there was a span of 14 bases. This CDR3 region has 14 residues. Germline values: CDR1 MNHEY, CDR2 SVGAGI.

This sequence joins TRBV9 and TRBJ2-1, with 9 nucleotides matching TRBD2. Germline CDR1 and CDR2: SGDLS and YYNGEE. This CDR3 spans 16 amino acids. V shed 0 bases, J shed 6 bases, and the junction held 7 bases outside the gene matches. CDR3: CASSVEAGGLGNEQFF. The CDR3 coding sequence is TGTGCCAGCAGCGTAGAGGCGGGAGGGCTAGGCAATGAGCAGTTCTTC.

The V gene is TRBV5-4, the J gene TRBJ1-1; D unresolved. The germline gives CDR1 SGHNT, CDR2 YYREEE (reference sequence). V lost 4 bases, J lost 5 bases, and 12 bases lay in between. The CDR3 runs 13 residues. CDR3 nucleotide sequence: TGTGCCAGCAGCCCGCGAGGGAGAACTGAAGCTTTCTTT. It translates to CASSPRGRTEAFF.

This clone was observed once. The CDR3 loop is CASSLGASGPTDTQYF. The CDR3 nucleotides are TGTGCCAGCAGCTTAGGGGCTAGCGGACCCACAGATACGCAGTATTTT. This sequence joins TRBV11-2 and TRBJ2-3; 7 bases match TRBD2. V lost 1 base and J lost 2; bases outside the gene matches: 6. In germline, CDR1 is SGHAT, CDR2 FQNNGV. The CDR3 extends over 16 amino acids.